These 20 T cell receptor beta chains were sequenced from one sample in a study of cytomegalovirus exposure and HLA in healthy donors. This PCR relied on a set of 60 Vbeta primers and 13 Jbeta primers. TCRdb's table, derived via immunoSEQ multiplex PCR, lists solely in-frame clones and lacks some. The repertoire consists of roughly 160,000 clones, with approximately 85% occurring once and the leading ten covering about 9.3%. The specimen sequenced was PBMCs. Every receptor here comes from a man younger than 30 in good health and CMV-seropositive.

The chain carries TRBV7-9 and TRBJ1-2, with D perhaps matching TRBD1 (5 bases). Trimming pared 0 bases from V and 8 bases from J, leaving 13 bases between. CDR3 length: 14 amino acids. CDR1 is SEHNR and CDR2 is FQNEAQ in the germline V gene (reference sequence). The CDR3 sequence: CASSLAVQGKGYTF. For the CDR3, the DNA is TGTGCCAGCAGCTTAGCGGTCCAGGGAAAAGGCTACACCTTC.

The chain combines TRBV18 with TRBJ1-1; tentatively, D is TRBD1 (5 bases). V was shortened by 0 bases and J by 3 bases, with 14 bases between the two germline ends. This CDR3 is 16 amino acids long. Germline V CDR1 and CDR2: KGHSH, LQKENI. For the CDR3, the DNA is TGTGCCAGCTCACCACCATTTGGAAGCAGGGACACTGAAGCTTTCTTT. Protein sequence: CASSPPFGSRDTEAFF.

The gene calls are TRBV9 and TRBJ2-3; 8 bases line up with TRBD2. The germline V gene encodes CDR1 SGDLS and CDR2 YYNGEE. V was pared by 0 bases and J by 0 bases, with 3 bases of the junction left unmatched. The CDR3 spans 16 residues. The CDR3, as DNA: TGTGCCAGCAGCGTAGGGGCGGGGGGCAGCACAGATACGCAGTATTTT. Protein product: CASSVGAGGSTDTQYF.

In this sample, this clone turned up a few times. The rearrangement links TRBV5-6 to TRBJ1-2, with 7 bases fitting TRBD1. The germline CDR1 and CDR2 sequences are SGHDT and YYEEEE. This CDR3 region has 13 residues. V lost 7 bases and J lost 2; bases outside the gene matches: 5. The CDR3 region has the DNA TGTGCCAGCGACAAGGGACAGAACTATGGCTACACCTTC. Its translation is CASDKGQNYGYTF.

The chain employs TRBV9 and TRBJ2-7; TRBD2 aligns across 11 bases. From germline, CDR1 is SGDLS and CDR2 YYNGEE. Trimming took 0 bases from V and 4 from J; bases not matched to a gene: 9. This CDR3 is built from 17 residues. Here the CDR3 reads CASSVGVAGGISYEQYF. CDR3 nucleotides: TGTGCCAGCAGCGTAGGAGTAGCGGGGGGGATCAGTTACGAGCAGTACTTC.

The chain carries TRBV7-9 and TRBJ1-5; TRBD1 aligns across 12 bases. This CDR3 is built from 15 residues. J was trimmed by 5 bases and V by 5 bases; bases with no gene match: 4. CDR1 and CDR2 from the germline V gene are SEHNR and FQNEAQ (reference sequence). The CDR3 protein is CASSLGQGADQPQHF. The CDR3 DNA reads as TGTGCCAGCAGCCTGGGACAGGGGGCTGATCAGCCCCAGCATTTT.

This chain joins TRBV7-9 and TRBJ1-1; no reliable D call. The germline CDR1 and CDR2 sequences are SEHNR and FQNEAQ (reference sequence). The length of the CDR3 is 11 residues. V gave up 4 bases and J gave up 4 bases, with 4 bases separating them. The chain's CDR3 is CASSSLTEAFF. DNA for the CDR3: TGTGCCAGCAGCTCCCTCACTGAAGCTTTCTTT.

The rearrangement links TRBV7-8 to TRBJ1-6; 9 positions match TRBD1. The CDR3 runs 16 residues. Trimming cost V 2 bases and J 9 bases; bases outside gene matches: 8. Per germline, CDR1 SGHVS and CDR2 FQNEAQ. This CDR3 is CASSLSGQGLSSPLHF. DNA for the CDR3: TGTGCCAGCAGCTTATCGGGACAGGGATTGAGTTCACCCCTCCACTTT.

The CDR3 spells CASSFQVGYEQYF. The CDR3 DNA follows: TGTGCCAGCAGCTTTCAGGTCGGTTACGAGCAGTACTTC. This sequence joins TRBV7-7 and TRBJ2-7, with D hard to call. Germline lookup yields CDR1 SSHAT and CDR2 FNYEAQ (reference sequence). V lost 3 bases to trimming and J lost 4 bases, with 10 bases between them. The CDR3 covers 13 residues.

This chain joins TRBV6-1 and TRBJ2-7; the match to TRBD2 covers 7 bases. The V and J ends lost 2 bases and 3 bases, in that order; junction bases with no gene match: 13. Germline assignment: CDR1 MNHNS and CDR2 SASEGT. The CDR3 runs 17 residues. CDR3 DNA sequence: TGTGCCAGCAGTGAATGGGGGACGGGAGCGGGGAACTACGAGCAGTACTTC. This codes for CASSEWGTGAGNYEQYF.

The chain combines TRBV6-5 with TRBJ1-2, with no clear D. Trimming took 2 bases from V and 8 from J, leaving 15 bases between them. This CDR3 spans 14 amino acids. Germline V gives CDR1 MNHEY, CDR2 SVGAGI. The CDR3 coding sequence is TGTGCCAGCAGTTACGTTGGGTCAGTCGGGGGCTACACCTTC. Translating gives CASSYVGSVGGYTF.

The chain is built from TRBV29-1 and TRBJ2-1, with D perhaps TRBD2 (5 bases). CDR3 length equals 16 residues. Germline lookup yields CDR1 SQVTM and CDR2 ANQGSEA. V lost 3 bases and J lost 0, with 15 bases in between. The DNA of the CDR3 is TGCAGCGTTGAGGGAGTAGAGAGCGTCTCCTACAATGAGCAGTTCTTC. Its protein product is CSVEGVESVSYNEQFF.

The CDR3 sequence: CASRAGQKSQPQHF. As DNA, the CDR3 is TGTGCCAGCAGGGCCGGACAGAAAAGTCAGCCCCAGCATTTT. This chain connects TRBV6-6 to TRBJ1-5, with TRBD1 as a possible D gene (6 bases). This CDR3 has 14 residues. Trimming removed 6 bases at V and 6 bases at J, with 15 bases between. CDR1 and CDR2 (germline): MNHNY, SVGAGI (reference sequence).

This chain joins TRBV5-1 and TRBJ1-4; a possible D gene is TRBD1 (6 bases). Trimming stripped 3 bases from V and 4 bases from J, with 13 bases between. This CDR3 region has 15 residues. Germline CDR1 SGHRS, CDR2 YFSETQ. CDR3 residues: CASSWGQGNNEKLFF. The CDR3 DNA sequence: TGCGCCAGCAGCTGGGGGCAGGGGAATAATGAAAAACTGTTTTTT.

This sequence joins TRBV7-9 and TRBJ1-6; the match to TRBD1 covers 8 bases. CDR3 length equals 16 residues. Germline V gene data show CDR1 as SEHNR and CDR2 as FQNEAQ (reference sequence). After removal of 5 bases from V and 6 bases from J, the junction contained 9 bases not matched to a gene. The CDR3 sequence: CASSKRTGIGNSPLHF. In DNA, the CDR3 is TGTGCCAGCAGCAAAAGGACAGGGATTGGTAATTCACCCCTCCACTTT.

This chain connects TRBV6-6 to TRBJ2-5; 8 positions agree with TRBD2. V trimming: 6 bases; J trimming: 3 bases; junction bases outside the gene matches: 9. The CDR3 totals 15 residues. Germline CDR1 is MNHNY and CDR2 is SVGAGI (reference sequence). CDR3 residues: CASRELAGRKETQYF. CDR3 nucleotides: TGTGCCAGCAGAGAGTTAGCGGGGCGGAAAGAGACCCAGTACTTC.

The chain links TRBV11-2 to TRBJ2-1; D perhaps matches TRBD2 (6 bases). V was pared by 5 bases and J by 8 bases, with 13 bases between. The CDR3 runs 13 residues. Looked up from germline, CDR1 is SGHAT and CDR2 is FQNNGV. In nucleotides, the CDR3 is TGTGCCAGCAGCATCAGACTAGTCGATGAGCAGTTCTTC. Its translation: CASSIRLVDEQFF.

This chain connects TRBV5-1 to TRBJ2-1; D perhaps matches TRBD2 (7 bases). Trimming took off 0 bases at V and 4 bases at J, with 11 bases between the two ends. The CDR3 contains 15 residues. From germline, CDR1 is SGHRS and CDR2 YFSETQ. Here the CDR3 reads CASSLEGGLYNEQFF. In DNA form, the CDR3 reads TGCGCCAGCAGCTTGGAGGGGGGGCTTTACAATGAGCAGTTCTTC.

The chain is built from TRBV9 and TRBJ2-1; D gene uncertain. Between the trimmed V and J ends, which lost 0 bases and 4 bases, there was a span of 11 bases. This CDR3 has 15 amino acids. Germline V gene lookup returns CDR1 SGDLS and CDR2 YYNGEE. The CDR3 DNA sequence: TGTGCCAGCAGCGTAGGGCTTTCATCTTACAATGAGCAGTTCTTC. This gives the protein CASSVGLSSYNEQFF. The variable domain in full, with the rest retrieved from reference TRBV9 and TRBJ2-1, is DSGVTQTPKHLITATGQRVTLRCSPRSGDLSVYWYQQSLDQGLQFLIQYYNGEERAKGNILERFSAQQFPDLHSELNLSSLELGDSALYFCASSVGLSSYNEQFFGPGTRLTVL.

The gene calls are TRBV27 and TRBJ2-1, with TRBD2 matching 7 bases. The V and J ends lost 0 bases and 1 base, in that order; junction bases with no gene match: 3. Germline V gene sequence: CDR1 MNHEY, CDR2 SMNVEV (reference sequence). This CDR3 has 16 residues. For the CDR3, the DNA is TGTGCCAGCAGTTTATCGGCGGGGGAATCCTACAATGAGCAGTTCTTC. This encodes CASSLSAGESYNEQFF.